At least ten counts were recorded for the clone carrying this TCR beta chain. Its specificity is unknown. Assay used: immunoSEQ multiplex PCR; TCRdb lists only in-frame clones, some missing. The sample yields a few hundred thousand clones, over 60% seen once. The record originates from a study of shared clonotypes between healthy human individuals. In the study overall: The cohort comprised a couple of women and a few men. Their ages spanned 18 to 49 years.

V dropped 3 bases and J dropped 0 bases, with 6 bases sitting between them. The CDR3 totals 14 residues. Germline V gene sequence: CDR1 SNHLY, CDR2 FYNNEI. General study results and limits: The study found lower generation probabilities in non-shared clonotypes than in those shared by all four donors. Clonotype sharing among donors was expected to depend on sequencing depth.

V is TRBV2 and J is TRBJ1-5; D is ambiguous. The sequenced sample was memory CD4+ T cells sorted from blood. Specified subset: CD45RA-negative fraction. The TCR sequence derives from a man aged 30 to 39 in good health. The CDR3 nucleotides read TGTGCCAGCAGTGAGGGGTTTAGCAATCAGCCCCAGCATTTT. Encoded protein: CASSEGFSNQPQHF.